This T cell receptor beta chain stems from a study of blood T cell repertoires in COVID-19. The germline V gene encodes CDR1 LGHDT and CDR2 YNNKEL (reference sequence). V lost 1 base and J 10 bases, leaving 13 bases between the germline ends. The CDR3 sequence is 14 residues long. Profiling relied on immunoSEQ multiplex PCR, and the TCRdb table lists in-frame clones only, not all of them. The sample has about 43,000 clones, approximately 90% seen once. This sequence was found in a man aged 55-75 years with active COVID-19. The sample was peripheral blood. The V call is TRBV3-1 (or the pseudogene TRBV3-2), the J call TRBJ1-4; D might be TRBD1 (6 bases). CDR3 sequence: CASSQGTVSVKLFF. Written as DNA, the CDR3 is TGTGCCAGCAGCCAAGGGACAGTTTCTGTAAAACTGTTTTTT.